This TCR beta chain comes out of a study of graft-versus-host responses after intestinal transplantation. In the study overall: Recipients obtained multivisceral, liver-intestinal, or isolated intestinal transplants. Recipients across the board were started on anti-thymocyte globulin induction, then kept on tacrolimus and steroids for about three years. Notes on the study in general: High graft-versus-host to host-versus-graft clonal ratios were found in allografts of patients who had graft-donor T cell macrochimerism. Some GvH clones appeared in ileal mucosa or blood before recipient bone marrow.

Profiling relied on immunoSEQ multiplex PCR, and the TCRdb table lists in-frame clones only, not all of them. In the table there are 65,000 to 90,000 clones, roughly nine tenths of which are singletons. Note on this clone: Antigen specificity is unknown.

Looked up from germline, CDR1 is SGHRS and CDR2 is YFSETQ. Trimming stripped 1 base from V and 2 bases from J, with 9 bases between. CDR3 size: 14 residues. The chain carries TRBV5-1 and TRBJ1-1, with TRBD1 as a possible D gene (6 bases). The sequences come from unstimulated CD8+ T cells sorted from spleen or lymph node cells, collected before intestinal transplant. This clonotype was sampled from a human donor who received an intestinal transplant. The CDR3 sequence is CASSLTGRNTEAFF. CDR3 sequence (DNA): TGCGCCAGCAGCTTGACAGGGAGAAACACTGAAGCTTTCTTT.